Presented here are 9 T cell receptor beta chains from one specimen sequenced in a study of blood T cells in healthy people across ages. It was with a sample-barcoded 5' primer and a J-beta primer mix that a second PCR of about 7 to 12 cycles was run. TCRdb fed the 5' RACE reads into MiXCR, producing one record per CDR3 protein. The sample has 1.5 million to 2 million distinct CDR3 sequences; 28% are singletons. The source material was blood. The origin of the receptors is a woman in her thirties in good health.

On this clonotype: This CDR3 is missing its conserved last phenylalanine or tryptophan, likely due to a read error. The DNA is left out, because the CDR3 cannot be placed on it with certainty; the CDR3 is given as TCRdb lists it. V usage is TRBV7-9 and J usage is TRBJ1-2; whether TRBD1, the table's D call, matches the DNA was not checked. From its first to its last residue, the CDR3 has 13 amino acids. Per the germline V gene, CDR1 is SEHNR and CDR2 is FQNEAQ (reference sequence). The CDR3 protein is CASSLATAGGHTC.

This clonotype has only a few counts. The chain recombines TRBV10-3 with TRBJ2-3, with TRBD2 identical over 8 bases. The CDR3 sequence is 15 residues long. Germline assignment: CDR1 ENHRY and CDR2 SYGVKD. Germline trimming cut 6 bases from V and 2 bases from J; bases unmatched to any gene: 7. CDR3: CAIRSSGGDTDTQYF. The CDR3 DNA is TGTGCCATCAGGAGCAGCGGGGGAGACACAGATACGCAGTATTTT.

To note about this clonotype: This may stem from a read error, because a much larger clone lies one nucleotide away. CDR3: CRARVLNQDYTF. The CDR3 DNA reads as TGCAGGGCTAGAGTACTAAACCAGGACTACACCTTC. The rearrangement links TRBV20-1 to TRBJ1-2, with D hard to call. Germline V gives CDR1 DFQATT, CDR2 SNEGSKA (reference sequence). This CDR3 contains 12 residues.

Here the CDR3 DNA reads TGTGCCACCAGTGATTTGAATGTCTTACAGAACACCGGGGAGCTGTTTTTT. Protein sequence: CATSDLNVLQNTGELFF. The rearrangement joins TRBV24-1 to TRBJ2-2, with unresolved D. V was trimmed by 0 bases and J by 1 base, leaving 11 bases between them. The CDR3 extends over 17 amino acids. Germline V lookup: CDR1 KGHDR, CDR2 SFDVKD.

This clonotype was counted ten times or more. The V and J genes are TRBV6-5 and TRBJ2-7, with 9 bases fitting TRBD2. Germline V gene lookup returns CDR1 MNHEY and CDR2 SVGAGI. Trimming removed 0 bases from V and 1 base from J; junction bases left unmatched: 10. This CDR3 spans 18 amino acids. CDR3: CASSYSSPATSGSYEQYF. CDR3 sequence (DNA): TGTGCCAGCAGTTACTCGTCCCCCGCGACTAGCGGATCCTACGAGCAGTACTTC.

This clonotype showed up many times. This chain connects TRBV5-1 to TRBJ2-7; tentatively, D is TRBD1 or TRBD2 (7 bases each). The CDR3 is 15 amino acids. Trimming pared 4 bases from V and 3 bases from J, leaving 17 bases between. CDR1 and CDR2 (germline): SGHRS, YFSETQ. Written as DNA, the CDR3 is TGCGCCAGCAGCATACAGGGGACGGGGGGCTACGAGCAGTACTTC. Translated, it gives CASSIQGTGGYEQYF.

This clonotype has a handful of counts. The chain has TRBV5-4 and TRBJ1-6, with no clear D. The CDR3 is 14 amino acids. V lost 4 bases and J 8 bases, leaving 13 bases between the germline ends. Per germline, CDR1 SGHNT and CDR2 YYREEE (reference sequence). The CDR3 nucleotides are TGTGCCAGCAGCAGGGAAATGAGGGATTCACCCCTCCACTTT. Translated, it gives CASSREMRDSPLHF.

The chain recombines TRBV5-1 with TRBJ1-5; the D gene is possibly TRBD1 (5 bases). The CDR3 consists of 13 residues. The V gene lost 3 bases and the J gene lost 3 bases, with 7 bases spanning the gap. The germline V gene encodes CDR1 SGHRS and CDR2 YFSETQ. CDR3 loop: CASSSDINQPQHF. The CDR3 DNA reads as TGCGCCAGCAGCTCGGACATCAATCAGCCCCAGCATTTT.

This chain joins TRBV6-5 and TRBJ2-1, with D uncertain. The ends were cut back, 5 bases at V and 9 bases at J, with 11 bases in the middle. The CDR3 is made up of 12 amino acids. Germline V CDR1 and CDR2: MNHEY, SVGAGI. The DNA for the CDR3 is TGTGCCAGCAGTCCCGTTTGGGGTGAGCAGTTCTTC. Translating gives CASSPVWGEQFF.